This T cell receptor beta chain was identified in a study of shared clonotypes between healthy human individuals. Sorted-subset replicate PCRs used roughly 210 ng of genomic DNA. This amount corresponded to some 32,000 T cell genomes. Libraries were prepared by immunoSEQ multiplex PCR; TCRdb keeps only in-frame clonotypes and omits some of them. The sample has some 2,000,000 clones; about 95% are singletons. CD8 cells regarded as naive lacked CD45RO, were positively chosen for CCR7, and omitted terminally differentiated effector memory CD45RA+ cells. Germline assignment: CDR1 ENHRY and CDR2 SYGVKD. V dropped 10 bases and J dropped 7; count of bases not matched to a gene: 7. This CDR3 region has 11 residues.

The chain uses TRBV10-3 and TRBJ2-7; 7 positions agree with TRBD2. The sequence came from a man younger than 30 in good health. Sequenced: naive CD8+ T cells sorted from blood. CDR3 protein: CATRSGEEQYF. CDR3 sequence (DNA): TGTGCCACACGGAGCGGGGAAGAGCAGTACTTC.